The T cell receptor (beta chain) under discussion was sequenced for a study of T cell repertoires in cytomegalovirus infection. Whole-study context: Use of recently identified HLA-C-restricted and well-studied HLA-B-restricted CMV epitopes was part of the study. Both a matching HLA type and CMV infection were indicated by public TCR beta signatures.

This clonotype was seen only a few times. Its target is unknown. Regarding the study as a whole: Cumulated frequencies of public TCR beta families served to identify carriers of CMV plus the relevant HLA. Clonotypes of TCR beta that were HLA-C-restricted and CMV-specific dominated the ex vivo response.

This CDR3 comprises 17 residues. In germline, CDR1 is SGHVS, CDR2 FNYEAQ. V gave up 5 bases and J gave up 4 bases, with 20 bases separating them. One entry per CDR3 protein, called by TCRdb with MiXCR from the reads. The sample carries some 590,000 distinct CDR3 sequences, around 40% recorded once. V gene TRBV7-6 combines with J gene TRBJ1-4, with D possibly matching TRBD1 (5 bases). The receptor's source is a human donor in good health (CMV status not recorded). Some clones in this sample may be carry-over from other donors' samples. Sequenced here: cultured PBMCs, sampled from culture after CMV antigen stimulation. The CDR3, as DNA: TGTGCCAGCAGCCCCGGGACGTGGGGAACCTATAATGAAAAACTGTTTTTT. Protein: CASSPGTWGTYNEKLFF.